This T cell receptor beta chain was found in a study of T-cell reconstitution after alpha-beta-depleted transplantation in children. The CDR3 covers 14 residues. The ends lost 2 bases at V and 7 bases at J; junction bases unmatched: 5. TCRbeta library preparation incorporated unique molecular identifiers. One entry per CDR3 protein, called by TCRdb with MiXCR from the PCR reads. In the table there are approximately 100,000 distinct CDR3 sequences, 12% of which are singletons. In its sample, this clonotype was seen many times. The sequenced sample was PBMCs from the stem cell graft donor, obtained from the stem cell graft. The rearrangement links TRBV12-3 or TRBV12-4 to TRBJ2-1, with TRBD1 matching 7 bases. This TCR was recovered from a human donor who donated a stem cell graft to a child with inherited bone marrow failure. CDR3 DNA sequence: TGTGCCAGCAGTTTATACGGCAGGGGGAATGAGCAGTTCTTC. It codes for CASSLYGRGNEQFF.